This T cell receptor (beta chain) was sequenced for a study of cytotoxic CD8 clonotypes in ibrutinib-treated CLL. This clone was detected only a few times. Antigen specificity is unknown. Genomic DNA for TCR beta libraries, 1.5 to 2 micrograms, came from cryopreserved PBMCs. Losses at the gene ends were 4 bases for V and 2 bases for J; bases not matched to a gene: 6. This CDR3 is built from 18 residues. Germline CDR1 reads SGHAT; CDR2 reads FQNNGV. Study results and limitations: Public clonotypes, an uncommon group, contracted or remained stable on treatment.

Profiled with immunoSEQ multiplex PCR; TCRdb holds only in-frame clones, not every one. The data contain around 300,000 clones, just under 80% of them seen just once; the ten biggest clones take up over 6.5%. The V call is TRBV11-2, the J call TRBJ2-1; 15 positions agree with TRBD2. This specimen was PBMCs, taken before ibrutinib treatment. This receptor was obtained from a human donor with chronic lymphocytic leukemia. The CDR3 here is CASSWGTSGRKTYNEQFF. DNA for the CDR3: TGTGCCAGCAGCTGGGGGACTAGCGGGAGGAAAACCTACAATGAGCAGTTCTTC.